This T cell receptor (beta chain) was found in a study of blood T cell repertoires in COVID-19 (dated by TCRdb to the early 2020s). Regarding the research as a whole: Collaborator samples came from the United States, Italy and Spain and covered acute and convalescent phases of COVID-19. The prospective study material was composed of cDNA or gDNA derived from T cells, B-cell-depleted T cells, or PBMCs. Subjects who had been exposed to COVID-19, were actively infected with it, or had recovered from it provided the deeply sampled blood TCRbeta repertoires that made up the dataset. A freely available public database, intended as a resource for researchers studying the immune response to SARS-CoV-2, is where the repertoires were released. Samples came from the ongoing ImmuneRACE study (first 160 participants) plus 1,254 subjects from 6 global collaborators. The sample metadata nearly always contained a de-identified subject ID, COVID-19 status, age in years and sex. Where available, HLA class I and class II types were taken from metadata supplied by the sample provider and were not determined by assay-based typing.

The immunoSEQ Assay, a bias-controlled multiplex PCR, was used to amplify TCRbeta CDR3 regions from genomic DNA. Turning to the authors' computational methods: The number of nucleated cells in each sample was estimated from the amplification of reference gene primers within the assay. To quantify the absolute abundance of each unique TCRbeta CDR3 rearrangement, sequence reads were collapsed and filtered. For each sample, productive Simpson clonality was calculated as the square root of Simpson's diversity index over productive rearrangements. TCRdb re-hosts the immuneACCESS table, in-frame sequences only. Its copies lack some clones; in the studies checked, an unresolved V gene accounts for under half of them, and the cause for the rest is not known. V and J calls and clone size are as listed in that table; D and trimming were resolved from the DNA. This sample has roughly 150,000 clones in its table, and approximately 86% of those were observed once. The ten largest clones represent approximately 8% of the sample.

CDR1 MDHEN and CDR2 SYDVKM were looked up in the germline V gene. V is clipped by 6 bases and J by 12 bases, and the sequence between their germline boundaries is 21 bases long. The CDR3 sequence holds 13 residues, the cysteine and phenylalanine included. Only CDR3 DNA remains: 39 bases, in frame from the first base. Beyond this particular receptor, the publication reports: The amount of clinical and demographic metadata varied by source and participant and was provided uncurated.

Concerning this clone itself: What this receptor recognizes is not known. Per-nucleotide qualities are absent, and no much larger clonotype sits a single base away.

One collaborating source in Seattle enrolled patients during active infection and followed them longitudinally through the course of disease. Each collaborating institution followed its own protocols to collect whole blood in K2EDTA tubes. Collaborator samples were shipped for TCRbeta analysis as frozen whole blood, isolated PBMCs, or DNA extracted from either sample type. The sequencing sample was made of peripheral blood. The clonotype originates from a woman older than 75 with COVID-19, enrolled during active disease. The chain links TRBV28 with TRBJ2-7, with TRBD2 perhaps the D gene, on 5 matching bases. The nucleotide sequence reads as follows: TGTGCCAGCAGGGACTGGGGTACTGGCGGCTCGTACTTC. This gives the protein CASRDWGTGGSYF.